Listed here are 25 T cell receptor beta chains from one sample, sequenced in a study of response to subunit inactivated influenza vaccine. TCRdb re-analysed the RT-PCR reads in MiXCR, keeping a single row per CDR3 protein. The data show more than 700,000 distinct CDR3 sequences, over 20% seen once. This specimen consisted of PBMCs from blood, obtained more than 4 days after vaccination. These receptors all come from a man between 45 and 60 years old who received an inactivated influenza vaccine.

There are a few counts of this clonotype. This chain links TRBV9 with TRBJ2-7; 7 bases fit TRBD1. Trimming removed 4 bases from V and 1 base from J; junction bases left unmatched: 8. The CDR3 runs to 15 residues. CDR1 and CDR2 from the germline V gene are SGDLS and YYNGEE. DNA of the CDR3: TGTGCCAGCAGCCAATACGGGACAGCTTCCTACGAGCAGTACTTC. This encodes CASSQYGTASYEQYF. Using reference TRBV9 and TRBJ2-7 for the parts outside the CDR3, the full variable domain is DSGVTQTPKHLITATGQRVTLRCSPRSGDLSVYWYQQSLDQGLQFLIQYYNGEERAKGNILERFSAQQFPDLHSELNLSSLELGDSALYFCASSQYGTASYEQYFGPGTRLTVT.

This clonotype has just a few counts. The chain couples TRBV6-2 or TRBV6-3 to TRBJ2-2; 9 bases fit TRBD1. Germline V gene sequence: CDR1 MNHEY, CDR2 SVGEGT. The J segment lost 2 bases and the V segment lost 9 bases, leaving 7 bases of the junction unmatched. The CDR3 totals 15 residues. CDR3 protein: CASLRDRVNTGELFF. Here the CDR3 DNA reads TGTGCCAGTCTACGGGACAGGGTAAACACCGGGGAGCTGTTTTTT.

The chain carries TRBV20-1 and TRBJ2-3; 13 positions match TRBD2. The CDR3 is made up of 15 amino acids. Germline loops: CDR1 DFQATT, CDR2 SNEGSKA (reference sequence). Trimming removed 4 bases from V and 3 bases from J; junction bases left unmatched: 4. The CDR3 sequence is CSATGLAGATDTQYF. CDR3 nucleotides: TGCAGTGCTACAGGACTAGCGGGAGCGACAGATACGCAGTATTTT.

This clonotype was counted a few times. CDR3 sequence: CASSLESTVPYNEQFF. The CDR3, as DNA: TGTGCCAGCAGCTTAGAATCCACGGTCCCCTACAATGAGCAGTTCTTC. This chain joins TRBV7-2 and TRBJ2-1; D not certain. Trimming took off 1 base at V and 2 bases at J, with 12 bases between the two ends. The CDR3 spans 16 residues. Germline CDR1 is SGHTA and CDR2 is FQGNSA.

The CDR3 loop is CASSIDRGLSYEQYF. CDR3 DNA: TGTGCCAGCAGCATAGACAGGGGGCTGTCCTACGAGCAGTACTTC. The chain joins TRBV12-3 or TRBV12-4 to TRBJ2-7, with TRBD1 matching 10 bases. V lost 6 bases, J lost 1 base, and 6 bases stayed unmatched. The CDR3 consists of 15 residues.

This rearrangement joins TRBV9 to TRBJ2-3; TRBD2 matches at 12 bases. The CDR3 contains 16 residues. V shed 0 bases, J shed 6 bases, and the junction held 5 bases outside the gene matches. The germline V gene encodes CDR1 SGDLS and CDR2 YYNGEE. This chain's CDR3 is CASSVASGGVSDTQYF. CDR3 in DNA: TGTGCCAGCAGCGTAGCTAGCGGGGGGGTTTCGGATACGCAGTATTTT.

This clonotype was detected only a few times. CDR3 protein: CASSQIAVGELFF. The CDR3 DNA sequence: TGCGCCAGCAGCCAAATAGCGGTGGGGGAGCTGTTTTTT. This chain joins TRBV4-3 and TRBJ2-2, with D possibly matching TRBD2 (6 bases). V was pared by 2 bases and J by 8 bases, with 9 bases between. Germline CDR1 reads LGHNA; CDR2 reads YSLEER. This CDR3 is built from 13 residues.

In this sample, this clonotype turned up a few times. The chain combines TRBV2 with TRBJ2-5; D uncertain. V was clipped by 7 bases and J by 5 bases, with 8 bases between them. CDR1 and CDR2 (germline): SNHLY, FYNNEI. This CDR3 spans 11 amino acids. Written as DNA, the CDR3 is TGTGCCAGCACTATTTTGGAGACCCAGTACTTC. Translated: CASTILETQYF.

The sample holds many counts of this clonotype. The chain employs TRBV15 and TRBJ1-2; 10 nucleotides align to TRBD1. From germline, CDR1 is LNHNV and CDR2 YYDKDF (reference sequence). V shed 5 bases and J 6 bases; nucleotides not matched to a gene: 3. This CDR3 comprises 13 residues. The CDR3 DNA follows: TGTGCCACCAGCGCGGACAGGGGGAATGGCTACACCTTC. Translating it yields CATSADRGNGYTF.

Only a few counts were recorded for this clonotype. The V call is TRBV10-2, the J call TRBJ1-1; 9 bases align to TRBD1. V shed 5 bases and J 5 bases; nucleotides not matched to a gene: 6. This CDR3 spans 14 amino acids. Germline V gives CDR1 WSHSY, CDR2 SAAADI. The CDR3 coding sequence is TGCGCCAGCAGTACAGGGGGCCGGGGGACTGAAGCTTTCTTT. Amino acid sequence: CASSTGGRGTEAFF.

Concerning this clonotype: This sequence may be a read error, since a much larger clone differs from it by one base. The gene calls are TRBV11-2 and TRBJ2-1; no definite D call. V was cut by 5 bases and J by 0 bases, with 11 bases left in between. The CDR3 runs to 15 residues. The V gene's germline CDR1 is SGHAT and CDR2 FQNNGV. CDR3 protein: CASSASRSSYNEQFF. CDR3 nucleotides: TGTGCCAGCAGCGCCAGCAGGAGCTCCTACAATGAGCAGTTCTTC.

There are a few counts of this clonotype. The genes are TRBV20-1 and TRBJ2-5; 10 bases are a match to TRBD2. V gave up 4 bases and J gave up 1 base; unmatched junction bases: 6. CDR3 length equals 15 residues. Looked up from germline, CDR1 is DFQATT and CDR2 is SNEGSKA (reference sequence). Here the CDR3 DNA reads TGCAGTGCTAAGGGAGCGGGGGGGACCCAAGAGACCCAGTACTTC. Its translation is CSAKGAGGTQETQYF.

In its sample, this clonotype was seen a few times. The J gene is TRBJ2-5, the V gene TRBV15; a weak D match, TRBD1 (6 bases). V lost 2 bases, J lost 5 bases, and 12 bases lay in between. The germline CDR1 and CDR2 sequences are LNHNV and YYDKDF (reference sequence). This CDR3 has 14 residues. The CDR3 protein is CATSRKQGWETQYF. CDR3 nucleotides: TGTGCCACCAGCAGAAAGCAGGGGTGGGAGACCCAGTACTTC.

This clonotype has ten or more counts. The V and J genes are TRBV4-1 and TRBJ1-5, with 10 bases fitting TRBD1. CDR1 is MGHRA and CDR2 is YSYEKL in the germline V gene. Unmatched junction bases numbered 3, after V lost 4 bases and J lost 3 bases. The CDR3 consists of 15 residues. CDR3 amino acids: CASSLGTGANQPQHF. CDR3 DNA sequence: TGCGCCAGCAGCCTTGGGACAGGGGCCAATCAGCCCCAGCATTTT.

This clonotype showed up just once. J is TRBJ1-1 and V is TRBV5-1; tentative D call: TRBD1 (5 bases). The CDR3 consists of 13 residues. The V gene's germline CDR1 is SGHRS and CDR2 YFSETQ. V shed 0 bases and J shed 6 bases, with 9 bases lying between them. The CDR3 nucleotides are TGCGCCAGCAGCTTGGCAAGGGGCTCTGAAGCTTTCTTT. Amino acids: CASSLARGSEAFF. Full variable domain (remainder filled in from reference TRBV5-1 and TRBJ1-1): KAGVTQTPRYLIKTRGQQVTLSCSPISGHRSVSWYQQTPGQGLQFLFEYFSETQRNKGNFPGRFSGRQFSNSRSEMNVSTLELGDSALYLCASSLARGSEAFFGQGTRLTVV.

Remarks on this clonotype: This CDR3 fails to terminate in the conserved phenylalanine or tryptophan, so it likely reflects a read error. Because the CDR3's place on the DNA is in doubt, the DNA is left out and the CDR3 is given as listed by TCRdb. The chain links TRBV5-4 to TRBJ2-7; TRBD1 reflects the table's D call only, with no check against the DNA. Germline CDR1 reads SGHNT; CDR2 reads YYREEE (reference sequence). The CDR3 is 13 residues long, counting both termini. The CDR3 region is CASSLVGQGAEYL.

A few counts support this clonotype. The chain has TRBV12-3 or TRBV12-4 and TRBJ2-3, with 9 bases lining up with TRBD2. V lost 7 bases and J lost 4; bases outside the gene matches: 15. This CDR3 is 17 amino acids long. CDR3 sequence reads: CASISGIASGIADTQYF. The CDR3 region has the DNA TGTGCCAGCATCTCTGGCATTGCTAGCGGGATTGCAGATACGCAGTATTTT.

The gene calls are TRBV7-2 and TRBJ1-1; 8 bases are shared with TRBD1. Germline V gene sequence: CDR1 SGHTA, CDR2 FQGNSA. CDR3 length: 14 residues. The J segment lost 1 base and the V segment lost 3 bases, leaving 1 base of the junction unmatched. CDR3: CASSLTGENTEAFF. CDR3 bases: TGTGCCAGCAGCTTGACAGGGGAGAACACTGAAGCTTTCTTT.

This chain uses TRBV28 with TRBJ2-7; a weak D match, TRBD1 (5 bases). V gave up 7 bases and J gave up 3 bases, with 10 bases separating them. This CDR3 contains 12 residues. Germline lookup yields CDR1 MDHEN and CDR2 SYDVKM. CDR3 sequence reads: CASKPRGYEQYF. CDR3 nucleotide sequence: TGTGCCAGCAAACCTAGGGGCTACGAGCAGTACTTC. The full variable domain, rest sourced from reference TRBV28 and TRBJ2-7, is DVKVTQSSRYLVKRTGEKVFLECVQDMDHENMFWYRQDPGLGLRLIYFSYDVKMKEKGDIPEGYSVSREKKERFSLILESASTNQTSMYLCASKPRGYEQYFGPGTRLTVT.

This clonotype was found a few times. CDR3: CASSGEGAGNQPQHF. The CDR3 DNA sequence: TGTGCCAGCAGCGGGGAGGGAGCGGGCAATCAGCCCCAGCATTTT. V gene TRBV28 combines with J gene TRBJ1-5; D is unresolved. Germline V lookup: CDR1 MDHEN, CDR2 SYDVKM. V was clipped by 6 bases and J by 2 bases, with 14 bases between them. The CDR3 is 15 residues long.

This clonotype has only a few counts. The V call is TRBV7-6, the J call TRBJ2-7; D is unclear. The CDR3 is made up of 13 amino acids. Germline V CDR1 and CDR2: SGHVS, FNYEAQ. Trimming removed 1 base at V and 5 bases at J, with 9 bases between. The CDR3 loop is CASSLVRVDEQYF. CDR3 bases: TGTGCCAGCAGCTTAGTTAGGGTCGACGAGCAGTACTTC.

This clonotype showed up just a few times. The chain carries TRBV10-3 and TRBJ2-3; TRBD2 might be the D (5 bases). This CDR3 spans 15 amino acids. V lost 5 bases, J lost 0 bases, and 12 bases lay in between. The germline V gene has CDR1 ENHRY and CDR2 SYGVKD. CDR3 residues: CAISSGLSSTDTQYF. Written as DNA, the CDR3 is TGTGCCATCAGTAGCGGACTGTCTAGCACAGATACGCAGTATTTT.

The CDR3 DNA follows: TGCAGTGCTGCCTGGGGACTAGAAAGGGGGAGGACCCAGTACTTC. It is translated as CSAAWGLERGRTQYF. This sequence joins TRBV20-1 and TRBJ2-5; TRBD2 matches at 8 bases. The ends lost 5 bases at V and 7 bases at J; junction bases unmatched: 15. Germline CDR1 DFQATT, CDR2 SNEGSKA (reference sequence). The CDR3 spans 15 residues.

This clonotype showed up just a few times. This sequence joins TRBV11-2 and TRBJ1-1; 8 bases agree with TRBD1. The V segment lost 2 bases and the J segment 1 base; nucleotides outside the gene matches: 6. Germline V gene sequence: CDR1 SGHAT, CDR2 FQNNGV. The CDR3 totals 16 residues. CDR3 DNA sequence: TGTGCCAGCAGCTTACTACTAGGACAGGGGAACACTGAAGCTTTCTTT. Translation gives CASSLLLGQGNTEAFF.

Concerning this clonotype itself: A read error may account for a junction end that differs from germline. The rearrangement links TRBV5-1 to TRBJ2-1; 11 nucleotides line up with TRBD2. The CDR3 covers 15 residues. CDR1 and CDR2 (germline): SGHRS, YFSETQ. The CDR3 sequence: CASSLPSGRHNGQFF. The DNA for the CDR3 is TGCGCCAGCAGCTTGCCTAGCGGGAGGCACAATGGGCAGTTCTTC.